This TCR beta chain was sequenced during a study of T cells in lung cancer brain metastases. Sequenced by immunoSEQ multiplex PCR; TCRdb stores in-frame clones only, minus some. The sample contains some 3,300 clones, 80% to 90% of which appear only once. Exclusion applied to anyone with multiple prior malignancies. Trimming shortened V by 4 bases and J by 3 bases, and 20 bases separated the two germline ends. CDR3 size: 16 residues. Germline values: CDR1 SGHRS, CDR2 YFSETQ. This clonotype was obtained from a woman between 45 and 65 years old with non-small cell lung cancer. The material sequenced was tumor tissue from the primary lung tumor. The chain links TRBV5-1 to TRBJ2-7; the D call may be TRBD1 or TRBD2 (5 bases each). The CDR3 DNA sequence: TGCGCCAGCAGCCCCCAATTCGGGACCCACGACTACGAGCAGTACTTC. Protein sequence: CASSPQFGTHDYEQYF.